These 4 T cell receptor beta chains were sequenced from one sample in a study of blood T cell repertoires in COVID-19. The repertoire was sequenced with immunoSEQ multiplex PCR; TCRdb's copy has only in-frame clones and lacks some. The sample holds over 100,000 clones, roughly nine tenths seen once. The sequencing sample was made of peripheral blood. The receptors were sampled from a woman between 70 and 85 years old with COVID-19, enrolled during active disease.

CDR3 DNA: TGTGCCAGCAGCCCGGGTGGCGGCAATCAGCCCCAGCATTTT. Translating gives CASSPGGGNQPQHF. V is TRBV11-2 and J is TRBJ1-5, with no clear D. This CDR3 has 14 residues. Germline-derived CDR1 and CDR2 are SGHAT and FQNNGV. The germline V and J ends were trimmed by 5 bases and 2 bases, with 10 bases remaining between them.

This clone has just a few counts. The chain employs TRBV30 and TRBJ1-3, with D hard to call. V lost 2 bases and J lost 3, with 8 bases in between. CDR1 and CDR2 (germline): GTSNPN, SVGIG (reference sequence). The CDR3 has 13 residues. CDR3 loop: CAWSRSRGNTIYF. The CDR3 coding sequence is TGTGCCTGGAGTCGGTCTCGTGGAAACACCATATATTTT.

The V call is TRBV4-1, the J call TRBJ2-1; 15 positions match TRBD2. The germline V gene encodes CDR1 MGHRA and CDR2 YSYEKL. V was clipped by 4 bases and J by 0 bases; unmatched bases: 13. The length of the CDR3 is 21 residues. CDR3 region: CASSPLLGLAGGLSSYNEQFF. The DNA for the CDR3 is TGCGCCAGCAGCCCCTTACTCGGACTAGCGGGGGGGCTCAGCTCCTACAATGAGCAGTTCTTC.

The chain has TRBV3-1 (or the pseudogene TRBV3-2) and TRBJ1-3; 8 nucleotides match TRBD1. V lost 1 base to trimming and J lost 2 bases; unmatched junction nucleotides: 13. This CDR3 is 19 amino acids long. Germline V lookup: CDR1 LGHDT, CDR2 YNNKEL (reference sequence). This chain's CDR3 is CASSQVAGLGTGAGNTIYF. The CDR3 DNA is TGTGCCAGCAGCCAAGTTGCAGGGCTTGGGACAGGAGCTGGAAACACCATATATTTT.